This T cell receptor (beta chain) derives from a study of OX40 agonist ivuxolimab in advanced cancers. Concerning the study at large: Ivuxolimab was a fully human IgG2 agonistic monoclonal antibody targeting the costimulatory receptor OX40 (CD134). Intravenous ivuxolimab was administered to patients every 2 weeks at six dose levels: 0.01, 0.1, 0.3, 1.5, 3 and 10 mg/kg. Among the roughly 52 dose-escalation patients, some 20 had hepatocellular carcinoma, some 15 melanoma, 9 renal cell carcinoma and 9 head and neck cancer. The dose-escalation cohort was roughly 83% male with a mean age of about 65 years, ranging from roughly 20 to 80. Prior anti-PD-1, anti-PD-L1 or anti-CTLA-4 therapy was permitted, and checkpoint inhibitors had been received by more than 35% of dose-escalation patients. Partial responses occurred in three dose-escalation patients: two with cutaneous melanoma and one with hepatocellular carcinoma. The point of sequencing TCRbeta in the periphery was to test whether ivuxolimab changed TCR sequence diversity and drove clonal T-cell expansion. The paper reports the monotherapy dose-escalation portion (N ≈ 50 patients) of the phase I ivuxolimab trial.

Comments on this clone: Its antigen remains undetermined. One base away there is no much larger clone; base qualities are not given.

Genomic DNA was isolated from the sorted cells so that the TCRbeta CDR3 region could be sequenced. TCRbeta CDR3 regions were sequenced using the immunoSEQ Assay. In its TCRdb copy, this immuneACCESS table keeps in-frame sequences only and misses some clones. Where compared with another copy, unresolved V genes explain less than half of these, and the others have no known cause. In this sample the table shows 45,000 to 60,000 clones, more than 80% of which occur a single time. The ten most abundant clones make up approximately 5% of the sample. Study-wide findings and limitations: On average, CD8+ T cells showed more expanded clones than CD4+ T cells after ivuxolimab. The antigen specificity of the peripheral T cells that underwent clonal expansion was not determined. At doses of 0.1 to 3.0 mg/kg, clonal expansion of both CD4+ and CD8+ T cells in blood was seen between baseline and week 6. Partial responders in the 0.1-3.0 mg/kg groups had among the lowest normalized peripheral clonal expansion, especially among CD8+ T cells. Low levels of normalized T-cell clonal expansion were also seen in some nonresponding patients.

Including cysteine and phenylalanine, the CDR3 has 15 amino acids. The DNA shown is the 45-base CDR3, in frame from base 1. V gives up 2 bases and J gives up 6 bases, and the segment between their germline ends measures 13 bases. Based on the germline V gene, the CDR1 and CDR2 sequences are SGHTA and FQGNSA. Patients with a history of autoimmune disease or receiving systemic immunosuppression were excluded from the trial. Peripheral blood for TCR sequencing was collected from all dose cohorts at baseline, on cycle 4 day 1, and on cycle 7 day 1. Samples were obtained from an open-label, multicenter, first-in-human phase I dose-escalation trial of ivuxolimab. Adults with locally advanced or metastatic melanoma, renal cell, hepatocellular, or head and neck squamous cell carcinoma were enrolled in the trial. Before TCR sequencing, CD4+ and CD8+ T cells were separately sorted from peripheral blood.

Recombination linked TRBV7-2 to TRBJ2-2; confidence is insufficient to name the D gene. The sequencing used CD4+ or CD8+ T cells sorted from blood, collected in a trial of the OX40 agonist ivuxolimab. The clonotype comes from an adult with an advanced solid tumor such as melanoma, head and neck, liver or kidney cancer. The CDR3 loop reads CASSLRTLAPGELFF. The DNA sequence follows: TGTGCCAGCAGCTTACGAACCCTGGCCCCCGGGGAGCTGTTTTTT.